The T cell receptor beta chain under discussion was sequenced for a study of cytomegalovirus exposure and HLA in healthy donors. The PCR was carried out with 60 Vbeta primers and 13 Jbeta primers. TCRdb keeps only in-frame clones here, not all; method: immunoSEQ multiplex PCR. The table shows under 200,000 clones, with roughly 76% occurring only once. This CDR3 spans 14 amino acids. Germline assignment: CDR1 SEHNR and CDR2 FQNEAQ (reference sequence). Points from the study as a whole: Several of the most significant clusters appeared, in a later analysis, to be linked to common viral pathogens. Productive rates of about 90% or about 30% were seen for most TCR beta V segments in an earlier analysis.

As for this clone: The antigen remains unidentified. Compared with germline, one end of the junction differs, possibly owing to a read error.

The source material was PBMCs. J is TRBJ1-3 and V is TRBV7-9; 11 bases agree with TRBD1. The clonotype originates from a male donor in good health and CMV-seronegative. CDR3 sequence (DNA): TGTTCCAGCAGCCGGACAGGGGGCTCAGACACCATATATTTT. Its translation is CSSSRTGGSDTIYF.